This T cell receptor beta chain was captured in a study of CD8 T cells in ankylosing spondylitis (dated by TCRdb to the late 2010s). Broadly, across the study: T cell receptor beta repertoires were profiled in healthy donors and ankylosing spondylitis patients so that disease-linked TCR variants could be found. The whole study cohort included some 100 healthy donors and 25 ankylosing spondylitis patients. Peripheral blood was sampled, and synovial fluid was additionally collected from ankylosing spondylitis patients. Overall results and qualifications from the work: Some of the motif variants had been reported before in the synovial fluid and blood of reactive arthritis patients, a finding that suggests common disease-initiation mechanisms. According to the report, matched synovial fluid samples from ankylosing spondylitis patients were significantly enriched for the disease-linked clones. The disease-linked clones showed a CD8+ phenotype and occurred at relatively low frequencies in peripheral blood. Blood from ankylosing spondylitis patients appeared to be characterized by a TCR beta motif composed of eight highly homologous amino acid variants.

This clonotype was seen more than once but under ten times. Its antigen specificity is not known. The input lacks base qualities; no much larger clone sits a single base away. Instrument on record: Illumina HiSeq 2500. TCR beta libraries were prepared by quantitative 5'-RACE with molecular barcodes. Turning to the authors' computational methods: To identify disease-linked TCR variants, a new computational method was used, one built on a probabilistic model of VDJ rearrangement. TCRdb cleaned the public reads at Q25 with fastp, built clones with MiXCR and kept in-frame beta chains. A single entry per CDR3 protein holds the most common genes and DNA from its merged rows. Clone size and V and J calls follow TCRdb, not the original study. The sample has fewer than 400,000 distinct CDR3 sequences on record, around 8% of them singletons. Just over 14% of the sample is in the top ten clones. CDR1 and CDR2, per the germline V gene (reference sequence), are MNHEY and SMNVEV. From V the trimming removes 7 bases and from J it removes 9 bases, while the gene matches leave 5 bases of the junction unaccounted for. The CDR3 runs 12 amino acids, cysteine and phenylalanine included. Left in the record is the CDR3 DNA by itself, 36 bases read in frame from the first base.

The TCR originated in a male donor with ankylosing spondylitis. The chain is made from TRBV27 and TRBJ2-3, with 9 middle bases fitting TRBD1. Specimen: blood, either unsorted or a sorted T cell fraction (not recorded which). The sequence in DNA is TGTGCCAGCACCTCCGGGACAGGGACGCAGTATTTT. Protein translation: CASTSGTGTQYF.